These 8 T cell receptor beta chains share one sample of origin, sequenced in a study of CD8+ T cells in alopecia areata. Treatment: oral pan-JAK inhibitor, 5-10 mg twice daily. RNA extraction was followed by reverse transcription into cDNA, which acted as the sequencing template. The table came from immunoSEQ multiplex PCR; TCRdb's copy has only in-frame clones and leaves some out. The sample lists 210,000 or so clones; more than 55% were seen once. The sample here was CD4+ T cells sorted from blood, taken at week 44, from a patient treated with tofacitinib. The receptor set was obtained from a human donor with alopecia areata.

This clone came up once. The chain carries TRBV30 and TRBJ2-3; 9 nucleotides agree with TRBD1. Germline V gene lookup returns CDR1 GTSNPN and CDR2 SVGIG (reference sequence). J gave up 6 bases and V 2 bases, and 9 bases lay outside the gene matches. The CDR3 spans 15 residues. CDR3 nucleotides: TGTGCCTGGAGTTCTGGACAGGGGCAAAGGGATACGCAGTATTTT. Encoded protein: CAWSSGQGQRDTQYF.

The chain has TRBV5-1 and TRBJ2-1; tentative D call: TRBD2 (6 bases). This CDR3 comprises 16 residues. Trimming pared 2 bases from V and 5 bases from J, leaving 17 bases between. Germline V gene lookup returns CDR1 SGHRS and CDR2 YFSETQ. CDR3 protein: CASSLKIGGNNNEQFF. The DNA of the CDR3 is TGCGCCAGCAGCTTAAAAATCGGGGGTAATAACAATGAGCAGTTCTTC. Using reference TRBV5-1 and TRBJ2-1 for the parts outside the CDR3, the full variable domain is KAGVTQTPRYLIKTRGQQVTLSCSPISGHRSVSWYQQTPGQGLQFLFEYFSETQRNKGNFPGRFSGRQFSNSRSEMNVSTLELGDSALYLCASSLKIGGNNNEQFFGPGTRLTVL.

Turning to this clone: The conserved closing phenylalanine or tryptophan is absent in this CDR3, likely reflecting a read error. No DNA is shown, since the ends of the CDR3 on it are uncertain; the CDR3 is the one TCRdb lists. This chain joins TRBV2 and TRBJ2-3; no check of the table's D call, TRBD1, against the DNA was made. The CDR3 contains 13 residues when both ends are counted. The germline CDR1 and CDR2 sequences are SNHLY and FYNNEI. The CDR3 reads CASSDTRDSHFVG.

The sample holds many counts of this clone. The CDR3 nucleotides read TGTGCCAGCAGTTTCCGGGGACAGGGGGGAACAGATACGCAGTATTTT. It codes for CASSFRGQGGTDTQYF. This sequence joins TRBV7-2 and TRBJ2-3; 11 bases fit TRBD1. This CDR3 region has 16 residues. CDR1 and CDR2 from the germline V gene are SGHTA and FQGNSA. V trimming: 6 bases; J trimming: 3 bases; junction bases outside the gene matches: 8. The full variable domain, its missing parts supplied by reference TRBV7-2 and TRBJ2-3, is GAGVSQSPSNKVTEKGKDVELRCDPISGHTALYWYRQSLGQGLEFLIYFQGNSAPDKSGLPSDRFSAERTGGSVSTLTIQRTQQEDSAVYLCASSFRGQGGTDTQYFGPGTRLTVL.

The chain is built from TRBV18 and TRBJ1-2; D is unresolved. This CDR3 comprises 13 residues. The V and J ends lost 2 bases and 4 bases respectively, with 8 bases between them. Germline V gene sequence: CDR1 KGHSH, CDR2 LQKENI. The CDR3 sequence: CASSPGQVYGYTF. DNA for the CDR3: TGTGCCAGCTCACCAGGGCAGGTCTATGGCTACACCTTC. The complete variable domain, with remaining parts taken from reference TRBV18 and TRBJ1-2, reads NAGVMQNPRHLVRRRGQEARLRCSPMKGHSHVYWYRQLPEEGLKFMVYLQKENIIDESGMPKERFSAEFPKEGPSILRIQQVVRGDSAAYFCASSPGQVYGYTFGSGTRLTVV.

This clone was observed a few times. The rearrangement uses TRBV2 and TRBJ1-2; a possible D gene is TRBD1 (5 bases). The CDR3 sequence is 12 residues long. V was trimmed by 7 bases and J by 4 bases, leaving 10 bases between them. Per the germline V gene, CDR1 is SNHLY and CDR2 is FYNNEI. The CDR3: CASNGGGYGYTF. CDR3 in DNA: TGTGCCAGCAACGGCGGGGGCTATGGCTACACCTTC.

The chain links TRBV30 to TRBJ1-2; 9 nucleotides align to TRBD1. Germline V gene lookup returns CDR1 GTSNPN and CDR2 SVGIG (reference sequence). The CDR3 is 16 residues long. V lost 7 bases and J lost 0; bases outside the gene matches: 12. The CDR3 DNA is TGTGCCTCCGCAGAAATACAGGGGGCCACTAACTATGGCTACACCTTC. Its protein is CASAEIQGATNYGYTF.

The chain recombines TRBV29-1 with TRBJ2-5; D might be TRBD2 (6 bases). CDR1 and CDR2 (germline): SQVTM, ANQGSEA. The CDR3 covers 12 residues. V was pared by 8 bases and J by 2 bases, with 12 bases between. This chain's CDR3 is CSLRLGQETQYF. The CDR3 nucleotides are TGCAGCTTACGACTAGGACAAGAGACCCAGTACTTC.